This T cell receptor (beta chain) came from a study of blood T cell repertoires in COVID-19. In the study overall: PBMCs, B-cell-depleted T cells, or T cells were the source of the cDNA or gDNA that made up the material.

A single count supports this clone. Only in-frame clones appear in the TCRdb table, and some are missing; sequencing was by immunoSEQ multiplex PCR. Of over 200,000 clones detected, roughly 80% appear once; the ten largest clones hold about 1.7%. Germline V gene data show CDR1 as MNHEY and CDR2 as SVGAGI. Trimming took off 7 bases at V and 8 bases at J, with 14 bases between the two ends. The CDR3 length is 12 residues. This clonotype was sampled from a man aged 60 to 69 who had recovered from COVID-19. The gene calls are TRBV6-5 and TRBJ1-2; perhaps TRBD1 as D (6 bases). Sequenced sample: PBMCs or T cells enriched from blood (not recorded which). CDR3 amino acids: CASTPGQGGYTF. The CDR3 bases are TGTGCCAGCACTCCGGGACAAGGCGGCTACACCTTC.